This T cell receptor (beta chain) was identified during a study of blood T cell repertoires in COVID-19. The CDR3 covers 13 residues. The ends were cut back, 2 bases at V and 3 bases at J, with 6 bases in the middle. The germline V gene has CDR1 KGHDR and CDR2 SFDVKD. Authors' data handling: Counts of nucleated cells, estimated from reference gene primer amplification, were obtained. The repertoire was sequenced with immunoSEQ multiplex PCR; TCRdb's copy has only in-frame clones and lacks some. From that table come the V and J calls and clone size; the DNA was used to work out D and trimming. The sample contains about 140,000 clones, roughly 80% of which appear only once.

The gene calls are TRBV24-1 and TRBJ2-5; maybe TRBD2 (5 bases). The sequencing input was peripheral blood. The TCR comes from a man over 45 with acute or convalescent COVID-19. The CDR3 spells CATSDYGKETQYF. DNA of the CDR3: TGTGCCACCAGTGATTACGGGAAAGAGACCCAGTACTTC.